These T cell receptor beta chains were read from a single sample in a study of T cell repertoires in cytomegalovirus infection. TCRdb called the reads again in MiXCR, with one record for every CDR3 protein. The table lists 200,000 to 300,000 distinct CDR3 sequences, around 15% of them singletons. Sample: PBMCs. The origin of the receptors is a human donor in good health (CMV status not recorded). Some clones in this sample may be carry-over from other donors' samples. Both conserved end residues are part of each CDR3. The D gene is left open where the match is weak. Clone sizes are given selectively: once, few, many, or a class where the clone is expanded.

J: TRBJ2-7; size: many; V: TRBV7-2; length: 16; D: .; DNA: TGTGCCAGCAGCTTAGGCTTTTCGAACAGGGAGTACGAGCAGTACTTC; CDR3: CASSLGFSNREYEQYF
J: TRBJ2-3; size: many; V: TRBV28; length: 19; D: TRBD2; DNA: TGTGCCAGTCGGGAGGGACTAGCGGGACCCATGCCTTTCACAGATACGCAGTATTTT; CDR3: CASREGLAGPMPFTDTQYF
J: TRBJ2-3; size: many; V: TRBV7-2; length: 13; D: .; DNA: TGTGCCAGCAGCTTAACATTCGGAGATACGCAGTATTTT; CDR3: CASSLTFGDTQYF
J: TRBJ2-7; size: .; V: TRBV5-6; length: 14; D: .; DNA: TGTGCCAGCAGCTTGGACCCGGGCCCCTACGAGCAGTACTTC; CDR3: CASSLDPGPYEQYF
J: TRBJ2-2; size: .; V: TRBV6-6; length: 18; D: .; DNA: TGTGCCAGCAGTTACCCCCTCGCGGGGTCCATTAACACCGGGGAGCTGTTTTTT; CDR3: CASSYPLAGSINTGELFF
J: TRBJ2-1; size: few; V: TRBV18; length: 16; D: TRBD2; DNA: TGTGCCAGCTCACGCCCGGCCGGGACTAGCCCCAATGAGCAGTTCTTC; CDR3: CASSRPAGTSPNEQFF
J: TRBJ1-1; size: many; V: TRBV12-3/TRBV12-4; length: 13; D: .; DNA: TGTGCCAGCAGCTTACGAGGGAACACTGAAGCTTTCTTT; CDR3: CASSLRGNTEAFF
J: TRBJ2-3; size: many; V: TRBV7-8; length: 15; D: TRBD1; DNA: TGTGCCAGCAGCCTCCGACAGGGAGGCACAGATACGCAGTATTTT; CDR3: CASSLRQGGTDTQYF
J: TRBJ2-1; size: many; V: TRBV7-9; length: 13; D: TRBD1; DNA: TGTGCCAGCAGCTTAGAGGGGGCAAGTGAGCAGTTCTTC; CDR3: CASSLEGASEQFF
J: TRBJ2-7; size: many; V: TRBV7-2; length: 15; D: .; DNA: TGTGCCAGCAGCTTAGCGGGGGCCCTCTCCTACGAGCAGTACTTC; CDR3: CASSLAGALSYEQYF
J: TRBJ2-3; size: few; V: TRBV9; length: 14; D: .; DNA: TGTGCCAGCAGCGTAGATGCCTACCGTGGTACGCAGTATTTT; CDR3: CASSVDAYRGTQYF
J: TRBJ2-3; size: many; V: TRBV7-8; length: 15; D: .; DNA: TGTGCCAGCAGCTTAGACGGTAGAGGATGGAATACGCAGTATTTT; CDR3: CASSLDGRGWNTQYF
J: TRBJ1-1; size: .; V: TRBV19; length: 14; D: .; DNA: TGTGCCAGTAGTACTGAGGAGGCGAACACTGAAGCTTTCTTT; CDR3: CASSTEEANTEAFF
J: TRBJ1-1; size: few; V: TRBV7-8; length: 13; D: .; DNA: TGTGCCAGCAACGAACAGCCGAACACTGAAGCTTTCTTT; CDR3: CASNEQPNTEAFF
J: TRBJ1-1; size: .; V: TRBV20-1; length: 15; D: TRBD1; DNA: TGCAGTGCTAGAGAGGACCAGGGGGGAGGTACTGAAGCTTTCTTT; CDR3: CSAREDQGGGTEAFF
J: TRBJ2-7; size: few; V: TRBV29-1; length: 14; D: .; DNA: TGCAGCGTTGGGGATACAGGTAGCTCCTACGAGCAGTACTTC; CDR3: CSVGDTGSSYEQYF
J: TRBJ2-1; size: few; V: TRBV5-4; length: 17; D: .; DNA: TGTGCCAGCAGCTTGTCAGCCGGACCCTGGGTGACGGATGAGCAGTTCTTC; CDR3: CASSLSAGPWVTDEQFF
J: TRBJ2-3; size: .; V: TRBV10-3; length: 14; D: .; DNA: TGTGCCATCAGTGAGTCTCGTGGCACAGATACGCAGTATTTT; CDR3: CAISESRGTDTQYF
J: TRBJ1-5; size: many; V: TRBV28; length: 13; D: .; DNA: TGTGCCAGCAGTTTCCGGGGGGCTCAGCCCCAGCATTTT; CDR3: CASSFRGAQPQHF
J: TRBJ1-2; size: few; V: TRBV19; length: 11; D: .; DNA: TGTGCGACAGGCCCTAACTATGGCTACACCTTC; CDR3: CATGPNYGYTF
J: TRBJ2-7; size: .; V: TRBV18; length: 17; D: TRBD1; DNA: TGTGCCAGCTCGATCCTACTCGACAGGGACGGATCCTACGAGCAGTACTTC; CDR3: CASSILLDRDGSYEQYF
J: TRBJ2-1; size: many; V: TRBV7-2; length: 16; D: .; DNA: TGTGCCAGCAACCATCTAGGGACGGAAACCTACAATGAGCAGTTCTTC; CDR3: CASNHLGTETYNEQFF
J: TRBJ2-2; size: .; V: TRBV15; length: 15; D: .; DNA: TGTGCCACCAGCAGGGCGGACCGGAACACCGGGGAGCTGTTTTTT; CDR3: CATSRADRNTGELFF
J: TRBJ2-1; size: .; V: TRBV28; length: 18; D: TRBD2; DNA: TGTGCCAGCAGTCCCCTGACTAGCGGGAGTATAATTTTCAATGAGCAGTTCTTC; CDR3: CASSPLTSGSIIFNEQFF
J: TRBJ1-1; size: .; V: TRBV12-3/TRBV12-4; length: 11; D: .; DNA: TGTGCCAGCAGACGGAGGACTGAAGCTTTCTTT; CDR3: CASRRRTEAFF
J: TRBJ2-1; size: .; V: TRBV9; length: 15; D: TRBD2; DNA: TGTGCCAGCAGCGCAAGGACTAGCGGGAGCCATGAGCAGTTCTTC; CDR3: CASSARTSGSHEQFF
J: TRBJ1-4; size: many; V: TRBV2; length: 12; D: .; DNA: TGTGCCAGCGGGGTTCTTAATGAAAAACTGTTTTTT; CDR3: CASGVLNEKLFF
J: TRBJ1-1; size: .; V: TRBV2; length: 11; D: .; DNA: TGTGCCAGCAAGGGCAGAACTGAAGCTTTCTTT; CDR3: CASKGRTEAFF
J: TRBJ1-5; size: .; V: TRBV20-1; length: 15; D: TRBD1; DNA: TGCAGTGCTAGATCCGGGACAGGTATCAATCAGCCCCAGCATTTT; CDR3: CSARSGTGINQPQHF
J: TRBJ2-2; size: many; V: TRBV19; length: 15; D: .; DNA: TGTGCCAGTAGTTGGCCAAGGGGGGACACCGGGGAGCTGTTTTTT; CDR3: CASSWPRGDTGELFF
J: TRBJ1-5; size: .; V: TRBV2; length: 13; D: .; DNA: TGTGCCAGCAATGGACAGACCAATCAGCCCCAGCATTTT; CDR3: CASNGQTNQPQHF
J: TRBJ2-5; size: few; V: TRBV29-1; length: 11; D: .; DNA: TGCAGCGTTGATTACCAAGAGACCCAGTACTTC; CDR3: CSVDYQETQYF
J: TRBJ2-1; size: many; V: TRBV4-1; length: 12; D: .; DNA: TGCGCCAGCAGCCCCACGGGAAATGAGCAGTTCTTC; CDR3: CASSPTGNEQFF
J: TRBJ1-1; size: many; V: TRBV7-2; length: 14; D: .; DNA: TGTGCCAGCAGCAACAAGGACAGAAACACTGAAGCTTTCTTT; CDR3: CASSNKDRNTEAFF
J: TRBJ2-7; size: few; V: TRBV28; length: 15; D: .; DNA: TGTGCCAGCAGTTTAGGAAAGGGTATCTCCTACGAGCAGTACTTC; CDR3: CASSLGKGISYEQYF
J: TRBJ2-3; size: few; V: TRBV20-1; length: 15; D: TRBD2; DNA: TGCAGTGCTAGAGAGCAAGCGGGGGGGCTGGGGACGCAGTATTTT; CDR3: CSAREQAGGLGTQYF
J: TRBJ1-5; size: few; V: TRBV9; length: 15; D: .; DNA: TGTGCCAGCAGCGTAGACCCTGGGAGCAATCAGCCCCAGCATTTT; CDR3: CASSVDPGSNQPQHF
J: TRBJ2-4; size: .; V: TRBV29-1; length: 13; D: .; DNA: TGCAGCGTTGAATTGTTAGCCAAAAACATTCAGTACTTC; CDR3: CSVELLAKNIQYF
J: TRBJ1-1; size: many; V: TRBV7-9; length: 14; D: .; DNA: TGTGCCAGCAGCTTAGATGGGGGGGGCATTGGAGCTTTCTTT; CDR3: CASSLDGGGIGAFF
J: TRBJ2-5; size: many; V: TRBV7-6; length: 15; D: .; DNA: TGTGCCAGCAGTTCGGGTTCGACAGGAGAAGAGACCCAGTACTTC; CDR3: CASSSGSTGEETQYF